This passage covers 14 T cell receptor beta chains from one sample sequenced in a study of regulatory T cells in long-lasting Graves disease. Construction of TCR beta libraries relied on iRepertoire HTBI primers and on Arm-PCR targeting CDR3 regions. TCRdb reprocessed the multiplex PCR reads via MiXCR and lists one record per CDR3 protein. In the table there are more than 350,000 distinct CDR3 sequences, 21% of which are singletons. Indicated time point: persistent/refractory GD, antithyroid drugs over 5 years with positive TRAb. Isolated PBMC RNA provided the starting material for the TCR library. The material sequenced was peripheral blood mononuclear cells (PBMCs), taken when the disease was refractory, from a patient treated with antithyroid drugs. The receptors come from a female donor with Graves disease.

This clonotype was seen many times. The CDR3: CASSLWRRELYEQYF. In DNA form, the CDR3 reads TGTGCCAGCAGTTTATGGAGGCGGGAGCTCTACGAGCAGTACTTC. The V call is TRBV28, the J call TRBJ2-7; 7 positions agree with TRBD2. The CDR3 is made up of 15 amino acids. The junction had 5 bases not matched to a gene; V was cut back by 0 bases and J by 3 bases. Germline loops: CDR1 MDHEN, CDR2 SYDVKM.

This clonotype was seen more than once but under ten times. The chain links TRBV20-1 to TRBJ1-1, with D unclear. Germline assignment: CDR1 DFQATT and CDR2 SNEGSKA (reference sequence). V dropped 0 bases and J dropped 0 bases, with 20 bases sitting between them. The CDR3 runs to 18 residues. The CDR3 loop is CSARDTPINLPMNTEAFF. The DNA of the CDR3 is TGCAGTGCTAGAGATACCCCTATTAATCTTCCTATGAACACTGAAGCTTTCTTT.

This clonotype was seen repeatedly, ten times or more. The V call is TRBV20-1, the J call TRBJ1-2; D remains ambiguous. V lost 1 base and J lost 2, with 17 bases in between. Germline CDR1 and CDR2: DFQATT and SNEGSKA (reference sequence). The CDR3 runs 16 residues. In DNA, the CDR3 is TGCAGTGCTAGAGCCCCAGCAGGAGGTGGCAACTATGGCTACACCTTC. Translated: CSARAPAGGGNYGYTF.

The chain joins TRBV11-3 to TRBJ2-1, with D perhaps given as TRBD1 or TRBD2 (5 bases each). V was cut by 1 base and J by 10 bases, with 8 bases left in between. CDR3 size: 12 residues. Germline V gene lookup returns CDR1 SGHNT and CDR2 YENEEA. In DNA form, the CDR3 reads TGTGCCAGCAGCTTAGGAGGGGAAGAGCAGTTCTTC. It specifies CASSLGGEEQFF.

This clonotype was picked up many times. This chain uses TRBV20-1 with TRBJ1-1; the D is unclear. The CDR3 is made up of 11 amino acids. Per the germline V gene, CDR1 is DFQATT and CDR2 is SNEGSKA (reference sequence). The V and J ends lost 3 bases and 6 bases respectively, with 8 bases between them. CDR3 nucleotides: TGCAGTGCTAGCAGCGGGGCTGAAGCTTTCTTT. Translated: CSASSGAEAFF.

This clonotype was detected many times. The chain has TRBV6-5 and TRBJ2-7; 13 positions match TRBD2. The CDR3 has 17 amino acids. Germline loops: CDR1 MNHEY, CDR2 SVGAGI. With V trimmed by 2 bases and J by 2 bases, 6 bases remained unmatched. CDR3 loop: CASSYGTSGKAAYEQYF. DNA for the CDR3: TGTGCCAGCAGTTACGGGACTAGCGGGAAAGCGGCCTACGAGCAGTACTTC.

This clonotype turned up a few times. The J gene is TRBJ1-2, the V gene TRBV30; tentative D call: TRBD1 (5 bases). CDR1 GTSNPN and CDR2 SVGIG come from the germline V gene (reference sequence). V was shortened by 3 bases and J by 2 bases, with 16 bases between the two germline ends. This CDR3 has 15 amino acids. CDR3 amino acids: CAWRTGTGTNYGYTF. CDR3 in DNA: TGTGCCTGGAGAACCGGGACGGGGACCAACTATGGCTACACCTTC.

This clonotype was found a few times. V usage is TRBV5-6 and J usage is TRBJ1-2; a weak D match, TRBD1 (6 bases). Germline V lookup: CDR1 SGHDT, CDR2 YYEEEE. V lost 7 bases and J lost 6, with 13 bases in between. This CDR3 has 12 amino acids. CDR3 sequence (DNA): TGTGCCAGCTTCATCGGGGGCGATGGCTACACCTTC. Its protein product is CASFIGGDGYTF. Supplemented by reference TRBV5-6 and TRBJ1-2, the full variable domain reads DAGVTQSPTHLIKTRGQQVTLRCSPKSGHDTVSWYQQALGQGPQFIFQYYEEEERQRGNFPDRFSGHQFPNYSSELNVNALLLGDSALYLCASFIGGDGYTFGSGTRLTVV.

There are a few counts of this clonotype. J is TRBJ2-7 and V is TRBV4-1, with D perhaps TRBD1 or TRBD2 (6 bases each). The CDR3 is made up of 16 amino acids. Germline CDR1 reads MGHRA; CDR2 reads YSYEKL. The V end was cut by 0 bases, the J end by 1 base, with 13 bases between. In nucleotides, the CDR3 is TGCGCCAGCAGCCAAGATCTGGAGGGGGGATCCTACGAGCAGTACTTC. As protein: CASSQDLEGGSYEQYF.

The chain employs TRBV7-3 and TRBJ1-1; D unclear. V was clipped by 2 bases and J by 8 bases, with 15 bases between them. The CDR3 loop spans 14 amino acids. CDR1 SGHTA and CDR2 FQGTGA come from the germline V gene. The CDR3, as DNA: TGTGCCAGCAGCTTAGGTCCCGGACTCTTAGAAGCTTTCTTT. Translated: CASSLGPGLLEAFF.

This clonotype has more than one count but fewer than ten. The chain couples TRBV12-3 or TRBV12-4 to TRBJ2-1; perhaps TRBD1 as D (6 bases). V was shortened by 3 bases and J by 2 bases, with 11 bases between the two germline ends. This CDR3 comprises 15 residues. CDR3 amino acids: CASSFRAGAYNEQFF. CDR3 sequence (DNA): TGTGCCAGCAGTTTTAGGGCAGGGGCCTACAATGAGCAGTTCTTC.

A note on this clonotype: Being one base from a much bigger clone, this may be a read error. CDR3 in DNA: TGTGCCAACAGGGGGACAGGTCTTAACATTCAGTACTTC. Its translation: CANRGTGLNIQYF. The chain couples TRBV6-1 to TRBJ2-4; 8 bases are a match to TRBD1. Looked up from germline, CDR1 is MNHNS and CDR2 is SASEGT. V lost 10 bases, J lost 7 bases, and 9 bases stayed unmatched. This CDR3 comprises 13 residues.

The rearrangement links TRBV7-2 to TRBJ2-1, with D maybe TRBD1 (5 bases). V was cut by 3 bases and J by 5 bases, with 8 bases left in between. Germline CDR1 and CDR2: SGHTA and FQGNSA. The CDR3 has 13 residues. The CDR3 DNA reads TGTGCCAGCAGCTTGTGGACAAACAATGAGCAGTTCTTC. Translated, it gives CASSLWTNNEQFF.

This clonotype has at least ten counts. The chain recombines TRBV28 with TRBJ2-7; maybe TRBD2 (6 bases). V was clipped by 2 bases and J by 7 bases, with 27 bases between them. Germline CDR1 reads MDHEN; CDR2 reads SYDVKM. CDR3 length equals 18 residues. This CDR3 reads CASSLILSAGAISLEQYF. The CDR3 DNA sequence: TGTGCCAGCAGTTTAATCCTTTCAGCGGGTGCCATCTCCCTAGAGCAGTACTTC.